The next 24 T cell receptor beta chains were all read from a single sample in a study of blood T cell repertoires in COVID-19. Repertoires were generated with immunoSEQ multiplex PCR, while TCRdb's copy carries only in-frame clones and drops some. Among roughly 18,000 clones, roughly 88% were seen once, and the ten largest hold approximately 10%. Sequenced material: peripheral blood. These receptors were obtained from a man between 40 and 49 years old with active COVID-19.

This clone was seen a handful of times. Here the CDR3 reads CASSLLAGRYEQYF. For the CDR3, the DNA is TGTGCCAGCAGCTTACTAGCGGGCCGCTACGAGCAGTACTTC. The genes are TRBV5-4 and TRBJ2-7; 9 bases line up with TRBD2. CDR1 is SGHNT, CDR2 YYREEE, per germline (reference sequence). Trimming cost V 2 bases and J 3 bases; bases outside gene matches: 3. The CDR3 has 14 amino acids.

The chain carries TRBV7-2 and TRBJ2-7; a weak D match, TRBD2 (5 bases). The CDR3 runs 14 residues. Trimming took off 1 base at V and 0 bases at J, with 7 bases between the two ends. Germline V CDR1 and CDR2: SGHTA, FQGNSA. Written as DNA, the CDR3 is TGTGCCAGCAGCTTAGAGCGGATCTCCTACGAGCAGTACTTC. It is translated as CASSLERISYEQYF.

This clone was found a few times. The chain employs TRBV2 and TRBJ2-7, with 8 bases lining up with TRBD2. The CDR3 consists of 18 residues. Germline-derived CDR1 and CDR2 are SNHLY and FYNNEI. V lost 4 bases and J lost 3; bases outside the gene matches: 17. CDR3 sequence: CASSGESGSTRPFYEQYF. CDR3 nucleotide sequence: TGTGCCAGCAGTGGAGAAAGCGGGAGCACACGGCCGTTCTACGAGCAGTACTTC. Full variable domain (rest looked up from reference TRBV2 and TRBJ2-7): EPEVTQTPSHQVTQMGQEVILRCVPISNHLYFYWYRQILGQKVEFLVSFYNNEISEKSEIFDDQFSVERPDGSNFTLKIRSTKLEDSAMYFCASSGESGSTRPFYEQYFGPGTRLTVT.

CDR3 residues: CASRGDRGNYEQYF. CDR3 nucleotides: TGCGCCAGCAGAGGAGACAGGGGGAACTACGAGCAGTACTTC. The chain uses TRBV10-2 and TRBJ2-7; 9 bases match TRBD1. With V trimmed by 6 bases and J by 3 bases, 6 bases remained unmatched. This CDR3 region has 14 residues. The germline CDR1 and CDR2 sequences are WSHSY and SAAADI.

The gene calls are TRBV5-6 and TRBJ1-5; 12 nucleotides agree with TRBD1. In germline, CDR1 is SGHDT, CDR2 YYEEEE. CDR3 length: 18 residues. Trimming removed 2 bases from V and 4 bases from J; junction bases left unmatched: 10. The CDR3 loop reads CASSFTPRDRGRNQPQHF. The CDR3, as DNA: TGTGCCAGCAGCTTCACCCCCCGGGACAGGGGGCGGAATCAGCCCCAGCATTTT. Drawing the rest from reference TRBV5-6 and TRBJ1-5, the complete variable domain is DAGVTQSPTHLIKTRGQQVTLRCSPKSGHDTVSWYQQALGQGPQFIFQYYEEEERQRGNFPDRFSGHQFPNYSSELNVNALLLGDSALYLCASSFTPRDRGRNQPQHFGDGTRLSIL.

The rearrangement links TRBV3-1 (or the pseudogene TRBV3-2) to TRBJ2-1; maybe TRBD2 (6 bases). V was trimmed by 2 bases and J by 4 bases, leaving 18 bases between them. The CDR3 spans 17 residues. CDR1 is LGHDT, CDR2 YNNKEL, per germline (reference sequence). CDR3 amino acids: CASSQTPDWEEYNEQFF. As DNA, the CDR3 is TGTGCCAGCAGCCAAACCCCGGACTGGGAGGAGTACAATGAGCAGTTCTTC.

The CDR3 DNA reads as TGCGCCAGCAGCTTGCAGGGGTTGGTCACTGAAGCTTTCTTT. It encodes CASSLQGLVTEAFF. The chain employs TRBV5-1 and TRBJ1-1, with a tentative D call TRBD1 (6 bases). This CDR3 region has 14 residues. CDR1 is SGHRS and CDR2 is YFSETQ in the germline V gene. Trimming took off 1 base at V and 4 bases at J, with 11 bases between the two ends.

The chain combines TRBV18 with TRBJ2-1, with 10 bases aligning to TRBD2. Trimming took 2 bases from V and 9 from J; bases not matched to a gene: 4. Germline CDR1 is KGHSH and CDR2 is LQKENI. This CDR3 has 14 amino acids. CDR3 bases: TGTGCCAGCTCACCAGTTACTAGCGGGATTGAGCAGTTCTTC. As protein: CASSPVTSGIEQFF.

The chain links TRBV4-3 to TRBJ1-2, with D unresolved. V was trimmed by 0 bases and J by 0 bases, leaving 8 bases between them. Per the germline V gene, CDR1 is LGHNA and CDR2 is YSLEER. The CDR3 is 15 residues long. The CDR3 DNA reads TGCGCCAGCAGCCAAGAAATCCAGTCTAACTATGGCTACACCTTC. Protein sequence: CASSQEIQSNYGYTF.

The genes are TRBV4-3 and TRBJ1-6; 11 positions match TRBD1. The germline V gene has CDR1 LGHNA and CDR2 YSLEER. The CDR3 has 17 residues. V lost 3 bases and J lost 8; bases outside the gene matches: 9. The CDR3 reads CASSQADPGQGDSPLHF. The CDR3, as DNA: TGCGCCAGCAGCCAGGCCGATCCGGGACAGGGGGATTCACCCCTCCACTTT.

The gene calls are TRBV18 and TRBJ1-2; 8 bases fit TRBD1. In germline, CDR1 is KGHSH, CDR2 LQKENI. Trimming at V came to 1 base and at J to 8 bases, leaving 3 bases not matched to a gene. This CDR3 is built from 13 residues. The CDR3 bases are TGTGCCAGCTCACCACTTCAGGGGGCCGGCTACACCTTC. This translates into CASSPLQGAGYTF.

In nucleotides, the CDR3 is TGTGCCAGCAGCTTCGACAGATACTCCTACGAGCAGTACTTC. Its protein is CASSFDRYSYEQYF. This chain connects TRBV7-3 to TRBJ2-7; D perhaps matches TRBD1 (5 bases). V was clipped by 3 bases and J by 0 bases, with 9 bases between them. Germline V CDR1 and CDR2: SGHTA, FQGTGA. The CDR3 contains 14 residues.

V usage is TRBV6-5 and J usage is TRBJ1-2; TRBD1 matches 7 bases. Germline V gene sequence: CDR1 MNHEY, CDR2 SVGAGI. V was pared by 1 base and J by 3 bases, with 8 bases of the junction left unmatched. This CDR3 is built from 16 residues. The CDR3 sequence: CASSYWQTGKDYGYTF. CDR3 sequence (DNA): TGTGCCAGCAGTTACTGGCAGACAGGGAAGGACTATGGCTACACCTTC.

This rearrangement joins TRBV10-3 to TRBJ1-1; 11 bases agree with TRBD1. Per the germline V gene, CDR1 is ENHRY and CDR2 is SYGVKD. The CDR3 consists of 15 residues. The trim removed 4 bases at V and 3 bases at J, leaving 4 bases unmatched. The CDR3 nucleotides read TGTGCCATCAGTGGGACAGGGGGCGTCTACACTGAAGCTTTCTTT. Its translation is CAISGTGGVYTEAFF.

This chain joins TRBV7-9 and TRBJ2-7, with 7 bases fitting TRBD1. Germline CDR1 reads SEHNR; CDR2 reads FQNEAQ (reference sequence). J was trimmed by 3 bases and V by 5 bases; bases with no gene match: 4. The CDR3 is 13 amino acids. The CDR3 spells CASSMAGGYEQYF. In DNA, the CDR3 is TGTGCCAGCAGCATGGCAGGGGGCTACGAGCAGTACTTC.

V is TRBV6-4 and J is TRBJ2-1; the match to TRBD2 covers 13 bases. J lost 14 bases, V lost 2 bases, and 6 bases had no gene match. There are 14 residues in the CDR3. The germline V gene encodes CDR1 MRHNA and CDR2 SNTAGT. CDR3 loop: CASSDTMTSGRKFF. The CDR3 nucleotides are TGTGCCAGCAGTGACACCATGACTAGCGGGAGGAAGTTCTTC.

V and J are TRBV7-2 and TRBJ1-5; no firm D call. The V gene's germline CDR1 is SGHTA and CDR2 FQGNSA. The ends were cut back, 5 bases at V and 3 bases at J, with 17 bases in the middle. The CDR3 totals 16 residues. The CDR3: CASSAGGQAHNQPQHF. CDR3 nucleotide sequence: TGTGCCAGCAGCGCAGGAGGCCAAGCCCACAATCAGCCCCAGCATTTT.

The V gene is TRBV7-8, the J gene TRBJ2-7; D is possibly TRBD2 (6 bases). The CDR3 covers 16 residues. V gave up 0 bases and J gave up 2 bases, with 14 bases separating them. Germline assignment: CDR1 SGHVS and CDR2 FQNEAQ. CDR3 nucleotide sequence: TGTGCCAGCAGCTTAGCGTTGGCAGGCGGGGCCTACGAGCAGTACTTC. Protein sequence: CASSLALAGGAYEQYF.

The genes are TRBV7-3 and TRBJ2-1; 9 bases map to TRBD2. This CDR3 region has 16 residues. The ends lost 2 bases at V and 7 bases at J; junction bases unmatched: 9. From germline, CDR1 is SGHTA and CDR2 FQGTGA. The CDR3 spells CASSLQGGRDQNEQFF. CDR3 DNA sequence: TGTGCCAGCAGCTTACAGGGCGGGAGGGACCAAAATGAGCAGTTCTTC.

V is TRBV7-3 and J is TRBJ2-1; the D gene is possibly TRBD2 (7 bases). The CDR3 contains 14 residues. The V end lost 8 bases, the J end lost 4 bases, and 15 bases lay between the germline ends. The germline V gene encodes CDR1 SGHTA and CDR2 FQGTGA. The DNA of the CDR3 is TGTGCCAGCTCCGGCGGGGGCCTTTACAATGAGCAGTTCTTC. Amino acids: CASSGGGLYNEQFF.

This sequence joins TRBV13 and TRBJ2-7; 9 bases are shared with TRBD1. The germline V gene encodes CDR1 PRHDT and CDR2 FYEKMQ (reference sequence). Trimming at V came to 5 bases and at J to 6 bases, leaving 14 bases not matched to a gene. This CDR3 is built from 16 residues. CDR3 sequence: CASSLSYLTGGGEQYF. The CDR3 coding sequence is TGTGCCAGCAGCCTCAGCTACTTGACAGGGGGTGGCGAGCAGTACTTC.

V gene TRBV19 combines with J gene TRBJ2-1; 14 nucleotides align to TRBD2. V shed 5 bases, J shed 4 bases, and the junction held 4 bases outside the gene matches. The CDR3 length is 16 residues. Germline CDR1 reads LNHDA; CDR2 reads SQIVND (reference sequence). CDR3 in amino acids: CASSPGLAGAYNEQFF. Here the CDR3 DNA reads TGTGCCAGTAGTCCGGGACTAGCGGGAGCTTACAATGAGCAGTTCTTC.

This rearrangement joins TRBV6-5 to TRBJ2-7, with 9 bases that match TRBD2. V was pared by 10 bases and J by 5 bases, with 9 bases of the junction left unmatched. The V gene's germline CDR1 is MNHEY and CDR2 SVGAGI. This CDR3 comprises 13 residues. CDR3 sequence: CATLGLANHEQYF. The CDR3 DNA reads TGTGCCACCCTCGGACTAGCGAACCACGAGCAGTACTTC.

The V and J genes are TRBV4-1 and TRBJ2-3, with D possibly matching TRBD1 (6 bases). With 2 bases removed from V and 6 bases from J, the gap between germline ends came to 15 bases. The CDR3 loop spans 15 amino acids. In germline, CDR1 is MGHRA, CDR2 YSYEKL. The CDR3 loop reads CASSQPSVGADTQYF. CDR3 coding DNA: TGCGCCAGCAGCCAACCCTCTGTGGGGGCGGATACGCAGTATTTT.